This TCR beta chain was profiled in a study of T cells in Graves' hyperthyroidism and ophthalmopathy. This clonotype was seen a handful of times. TCR beta CDR3 regions were amplified from RNA. A set of HTBI primers served as the primers for a first-round RT-PCR of the TCR CDR3. TCRdb re-analysed the multiplex PCR reads in MiXCR, keeping a single row per CDR3 protein. Among 530,000 or so distinct CDR3 sequences listed, about 45% were seen once. The length of the CDR3 is 15 residues. Trimming pared 6 bases from V and 4 bases from J, leaving 15 bases between. The germline V gene encodes CDR1 SNHLY and CDR2 FYNNEI.

The sample was peripheral blood or thyroid tissue (not recorded which). This receptor was obtained from a woman aged 18-29 years with Graves' hyperthyroidism. The rearrangement links TRBV2 to TRBJ2-2, with D possibly TRBD2 on 6 matching bases. CDR3 amino acids: CASSGFIAATGELFF. CDR3 sequence (DNA): TGTGCCAGCAGCGGATTTATAGCGGCCACCGGGGAGCTGTTTTTT.